A selection of T cell receptor beta chains follows, all from one sample in a study of siplizumab effects on memory and regulatory T cells. The protocol was immunoSEQ multiplex PCR, while the TCRdb copy is restricted to in-frame clones and leaves out a portion. Seen here are 75,000 to 100,000 clones, 85% to 95% observed once, and the top ten hold 1% to 1.5%. The sequenced material came from non-Treg CD4+ T cells sorted from blood. The receptors come from a human donor in good health. Both conserved end residues are part of each CDR3. Each record gives: CDR3 protein, CDR3 DNA, V gene, clone size, D gene, J gene. A D gene is named only where the DNA matches it firmly. Not every row has a clone size; where given, it reads once, few, many or a size class.

CASSSWGGSSEQYF | TGTGCCAGCAGCTCCTGGGGGGGTTCAAGCGAGCAGTACTTC | TRBV14 | - | TRBD2 | TRBJ2-7
CASSLLSSGYTF | TGTGCCAGCAGCCTCCTTTCAAGCGGCTACACCTTC | TRBV28 | - | - | TRBJ1-2
CASSPRTGDYEQYF | TGTGCCAGCTCACCACGAACAGGGGACTACGAGCAGTACTTC | TRBV18 | - | TRBD1 | TRBJ2-7
CASSTTSGGDREAGELFF | TGTGCCAGTAGTACCACCTCAGGGGGCGACCGGGAGGCCGGGGAGCTGTTTTTT | TRBV19 | once | - | TRBJ2-2
CASSFVTGNYEQYF | TGTGCCAGCAGCTTCGTGACAGGAAACTACGAGCAGTACTTC | TRBV11-2 | - | - | TRBJ2-7
CASRWTGSNQPQHF | TGTGCCAGTAGGTGGACAGGATCTAATCAGCCCCAGCATTTT | TRBV19 | - | TRBD1 | TRBJ1-5
CASSLNSERRSTDTQYF | TGTGCCAGCTCACTTAATAGCGAGCGGCGGAGCACAGATACGCAGTATTTT | TRBV18 | - | - | TRBJ2-3
CASRTTDRTYNSPLHF | TGTGCCAGTCGGACAACTGACAGGACCTATAATTCACCCCTCCACTTT | TRBV19 | - | - | TRBJ1-6
CASSPTRTANTEAFF | TGTGCCAGCAGTCCTACCAGGACAGCGAACACTGAAGCTTTCTTT | TRBV28 | once | - | TRBJ1-1
CASSLEGQGPYEQYF | TGCGCCAGCAGCTTGGAAGGACAGGGTCCGTACGAGCAGTACTTC | TRBV5-1 | once | TRBD1 | TRBJ2-7
CASSGGYSGDEQFF | TGTGCCAGCAGTGGGGGATACAGTGGGGATGAGCAGTTCTTC | TRBV9 | - | - | TRBJ2-1
CASSPYGTEKQETQYF | TGCGCCAGCAGCCCTTACGGGACAGAAAAGCAAGAGACCCAGTACTTC | TRBV4-1 | - | TRBD1 | TRBJ2-5
CASSYLTGPGAEAFF | TGTGCCAGCAGTTACCTCACAGGGCCCGGGGCTGAAGCTTTCTTT | TRBV27 | - | - | TRBJ1-1
CASSMGRGSLVSNEKLFF | TGTGCCAGTAGTATGGGGAGGGGCTCCCTCGTGTCTAATGAAAAACTGTTTTTT | TRBV19 | - | - | TRBJ1-4
CASSASQSVFTEAFF | TGTGCCAGCAGTGCGTCACAGTCAGTGTTCACTGAAGCTTTCTTT | TRBV2 | - | - | TRBJ1-1
CASSQGAETQYF | TGTGCCAGCAGCCAGGGGGCTGAGACCCAGTACTTC | TRBV7-2 | - | TRBD1 | TRBJ2-5
CASSSLAGGVVNEQFF | TGCGCCAGCAGCTCGTTAGCGGGAGGGGTGGTCAATGAGCAGTTCTTC | TRBV5-1 | - | TRBD2 | TRBJ2-1
CASSPQGSSYNEQFF | TGTGCCAGCAGCCCCCAGGGGAGCTCCTACAATGAGCAGTTCTTC | TRBV7-2 | - | - | TRBJ2-1
CASSPLQGNQPQHF | TGTGCCAGCAGTCCCCTCCAGGGGAATCAGCCCCAGCATTTT | TRBV27 | - | - | TRBJ1-5
CASSVRRGASGHTGELFF | TGTGCCAGCAGCGTCAGACGGGGGGCTAGCGGACACACCGGGGAGCTGTTTTTT | TRBV7-9 | - | - | TRBJ2-2
CASTIVQGDGELFF | TGTGCCAGCACAATCGTACAGGGGGACGGGGAGCTGTTTTTT | TRBV5-4 | - | TRBD1 | TRBJ2-2
CASSYELAGGEFEQYF | TGTGCCAGCAGTTACGAGCTAGCGGGAGGGGAGTTCGAGCAGTACTTC | TRBV6-6 | - | TRBD2 | TRBJ2-7
CASSMGLSTDTQYF | TGTGCCAGTAGTATGGGTCTTAGCACAGATACGCAGTATTTT | TRBV19 | - | - | TRBJ2-3
CATSRDGAVGTDTQYF | TGTGCCACCAGCAGAGACGGGGCAGTAGGCACAGATACGCAGTATTTT | TRBV15 | - | - | TRBJ2-3
CASSLPNLAGVGNEQFF | TGTGCCAGCAGTTTGCCAAACCTAGCGGGAGTAGGGAATGAGCAGTTCTTC | TRBV27 | - | TRBD2 | TRBJ2-1
CASSLKPYEQYF | TGTGCCAGCAGTTTGAAGCCCTACGAGCAGTACTTC | TRBV28 | - | - | TRBJ2-7
CASHSLRASGYNEQFF | TGTGCCAGTCACTCATTGAGGGCTAGCGGTTACAATGAGCAGTTCTTC | TRBV19 | - | TRBD2 | TRBJ2-1
CASSLGVARRRELFF | TGCGCCAGCAGCTTGGGGGTAGCGCGAAGGAGGGAGCTGTTTTTT | TRBV5-1 | - | - | TRBJ2-2
CASSLVRAGPTDTQYF | TGTGCCAGCAGCTTAGTTCGAGCGGGACCCACAGATACGCAGTATTTT | TRBV7-9 | - | TRBD2 | TRBJ2-3
CASSIGPGSEKLFF | TGTGCCAGCAGCATAGGCCCCGGTAGCGAAAAACTGTTTTTT | TRBV11-2 | - | - | TRBJ1-4